In this sample, the clone carrying this TCR beta chain turned up many times. The antigen is unknown. V gave up 0 bases and J gave up 3 bases, with 10 bases separating them. The CDR3 covers 15 residues. The germline V gene has CDR1 SGHKS and CDR2 YYEKEE (reference sequence). Unique molecular identifiers were incorporated into the prepared TCRbeta library. TCRdb passed the PCR reads through MiXCR, listing each CDR3 protein once. This repertoire shows approximately 650,000 distinct CDR3 sequences, around 13% found once; its top ten account for 0.79%. This sample is part of a study of T-cell reconstitution after alpha-beta-depleted transplantation in children. The study's findings and limits: Several hundred rapidly expanded clones from non-depleted graft cells reportedly supplied alpha-beta T cells about two months post-transplant. Newly produced T cells mostly provided counts and TCRbeta diversity after one year, as hyperexpanded clones declined. Some patients showed high day-60 TCRbeta diversity, which derived from surviving recipient T cells and thymic progenitors.

This clonotype originated in a girl aged 2 to 9 with congenital amegakaryocytic thrombocytopenia, due to receive a stem cell transplant. Sequencing used PBMCs, obtained before TCRalphabeta/CD19-depleted stem cell transplant. This sequence joins TRBV5-5 and TRBJ2-1; unclear D gene. The CDR3: CASSLAADFYNEQFF. CDR3 bases: TGTGCCAGCAGCTTGGCGGCAGACTTCTACAATGAGCAGTTCTTC.